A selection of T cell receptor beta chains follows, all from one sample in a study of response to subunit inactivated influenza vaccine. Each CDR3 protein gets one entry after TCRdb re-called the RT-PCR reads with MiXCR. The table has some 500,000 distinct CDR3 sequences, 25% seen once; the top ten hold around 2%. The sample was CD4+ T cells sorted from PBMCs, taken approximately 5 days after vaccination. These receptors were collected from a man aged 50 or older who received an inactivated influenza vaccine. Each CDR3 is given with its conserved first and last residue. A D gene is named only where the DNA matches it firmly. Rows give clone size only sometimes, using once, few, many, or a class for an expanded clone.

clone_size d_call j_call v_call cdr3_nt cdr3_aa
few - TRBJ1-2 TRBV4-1 TGCGCCAGCAGCCAAGTCGGTAAAGGCAGCTATGGCTACACCTTC CASSQVGKGSYGYTF
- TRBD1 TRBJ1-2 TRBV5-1 TGCGCCAGCAGCTTGGCGTCCAGGGGGCTAGGTGGCTACACCTTC CASSLASRGLGGYTF
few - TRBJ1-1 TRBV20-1 TGCAGTGCTAGAGGAACCGGGACGTTGGTTTACACTGAAGCTTTCTTT CSARGTGTLVYTEAFF
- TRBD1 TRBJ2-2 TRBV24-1 TGTGCCACCAGTGCGACAGGGGGGTTCTCGAACACCGGGGAGCTGTTTTTT CATSATGGFSNTGELFF
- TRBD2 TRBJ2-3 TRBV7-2 TGTGCCAGCAGCTTAAAGGGGACTAGCGGGAGAGATACGCAGTATTTT CASSLKGTSGRDTQYF
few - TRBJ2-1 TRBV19 TGTGCCAGTAGTATGAGTAGCGTGAACTACAATGAGCAGTTCTTC CASSMSSVNYNEQFF
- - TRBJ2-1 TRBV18 TGTGCCAGCTCATTTAGCGGAATATCCTACAATGAGCAGTTCTTC CASSFSGISYNEQFF
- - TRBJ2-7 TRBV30 TGTGCCTGGAGTGGGCCCTGGGGACCCAGCCCGTCCTACGAGCAGTACTTC CAWSGPWGPSPSYEQYF
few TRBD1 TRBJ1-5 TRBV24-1 TGTGCCACCCAGCCGACAGGGCCCAGCAATCAGCCCCAGCATTTT CATQPTGPSNQPQHF
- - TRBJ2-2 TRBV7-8 TGTGCCAGCAGCCCCGGGGTTGACACCGGGGAGCTGTTTTTT CASSPGVDTGELFF
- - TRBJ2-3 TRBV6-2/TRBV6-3 TGTGCCAGCAGTCCCGCCGCCCCCACAGATACGCAGTATTTT CASSPAAPTDTQYF
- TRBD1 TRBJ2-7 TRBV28 TGTGCCAGCAGTGTTGGTTCCGGGACAGGGACCTACGAGCAGTACTTC CASSVGSGTGTYEQYF
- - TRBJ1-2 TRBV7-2 TGTGCCAGCAGCTTGGAAGTTGGGGGCTACACCTTC CASSLEVGGYTF
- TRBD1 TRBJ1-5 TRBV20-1 TGCAGTGCTCAGGACAGGAATGAGCCCCAGCATTTT CSAQDRNEPQHF
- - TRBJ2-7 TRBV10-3 TGTGCCATAGGGGACTCCTACGAGCAGTACTTC CAIGDSYEQYF
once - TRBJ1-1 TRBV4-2 TGTGCCAGTATGCGGGACACTGAAGCTTTCTTT CASMRDTEAFF
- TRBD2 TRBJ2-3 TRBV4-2 TGTGCCAGCAGCCTATACCGGACTAGCGGGGGTAATACGCAGTATTTT CASSLYRTSGGNTQYF
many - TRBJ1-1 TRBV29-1 TGCAGCGTTGATCAGGGTCTGGACACTGAAGCTTTCTTT CSVDQGLDTEAFF
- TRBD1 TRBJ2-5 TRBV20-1 TGCAGTGCTACAAGACAGGGGGTTGTTTCCCAGTACTTC CSATRQGVVSQYF
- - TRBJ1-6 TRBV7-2 TGTGCCAGCAGCTTATTTGGGGCTCGAAATTCACCCCTCCACTTT CASSLFGARNSPLHF
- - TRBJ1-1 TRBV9 TGTGCCAGCAGCGTAGACGAAGGGAGGGGGGACACTGAAGCTTTCTTT CASSVDEGRGDTEAFF
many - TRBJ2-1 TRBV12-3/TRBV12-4 TGTGCCAGCAGTTTCGACAGCGCCAATGAGCAGTTCTTC CASSFDSANEQFF
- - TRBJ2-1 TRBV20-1 TGCAGTGCCGACGGGAGCTCCTACAATGAGCAGTTCTTC CSADGSSYNEQFF
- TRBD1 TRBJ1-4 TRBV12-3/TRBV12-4 TGTGCCAGCAGCCTCGGGACAGGGTTATTCGAAAAACTGTTTTTT CASSLGTGLFEKLFF
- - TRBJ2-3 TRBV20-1 TGCAGTGCCCCGCCGGAAGATCGCACAGATACGCAGTATTTT CSAPPEDRTDTQYF
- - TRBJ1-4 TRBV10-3 TGTGCCATCAGGGCTAGCCAGAGTGATGAAAAACTGTTTTTT CAIRASQSDEKLFF
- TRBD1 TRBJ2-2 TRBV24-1 TGTGCCACCAGTGATATGGGACAGGGCCCCGGGGAGCTGTTTTTT CATSDMGQGPGELFF
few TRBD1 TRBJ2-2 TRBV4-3 TGCGCCAGCAGCCAAGAGTACAGGGGCGACACCGGGGAGCTGTTTTTT CASSQEYRGDTGELFF
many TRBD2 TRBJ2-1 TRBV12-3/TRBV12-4 TGTGCCAGCAGTTCCCGGACTAGCGGGATGTTTGAGCAGTTCTTC CASSSRTSGMFEQFF
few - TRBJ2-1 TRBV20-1 TGCAGTGCTCCCAGCGGGTCTAGCTCCTACAATGAGCAGTTCTTC CSAPSGSSSYNEQFF
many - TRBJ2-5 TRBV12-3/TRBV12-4 TGTGCCAGCAGCCTAGACCGCGCTCAAGAGACCCAGTACTTC CASSLDRAQETQYF
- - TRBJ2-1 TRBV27 TGTGCCAGCAGTTTATCGACTGTCTACAATGAGCAGTTCTTC CASSLSTVYNEQFF
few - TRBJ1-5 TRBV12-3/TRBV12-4 TGTGCCAGCAGTTCCCAGACAATACGGGTCAATCAGCCCCAGCATTTT CASSSQTIRVNQPQHF
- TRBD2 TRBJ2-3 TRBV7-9 TGTGCCAGCAGCTTAACGGCGGGAGGGCCCCCAGATACGCAGTATTTT CASSLTAGGPPDTQYF
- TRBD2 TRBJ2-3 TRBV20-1 TGCAGTGCTAGAGAAGACCCCGGGACTAGCGGGAGGGCCGGAGAGTATTTT CSAREDPGTSGRAGEYF
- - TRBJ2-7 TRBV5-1 TGCGCCAGCAGCTTGGACAGGCCACACTACGAGCAGTACTTC CASSLDRPHYEQYF
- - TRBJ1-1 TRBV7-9 TGTGCCATCCAAAGACAGGTCGTGAACACTGAAGCTTTCTTT CAIQRQVVNTEAFF
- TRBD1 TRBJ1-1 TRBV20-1 TGCAGTGCGGGACAGGGGGCTTGGGGCACTGAAGCTTTCTTT CSAGQGAWGTEAFF
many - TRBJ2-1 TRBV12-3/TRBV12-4 TGTGCCAGCAGTGAGGGACTCTCGTACAATGAGCAGTTCTTC CASSEGLSYNEQFF
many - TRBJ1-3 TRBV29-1 TGCAGCGCGACGCCCGGCCAAGGAGGAAACACCATATATTTT CSATPGQGGNTIYF
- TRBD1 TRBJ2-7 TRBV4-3 TGCGCCAGCAGCCAAGATGCCAGGGGGCACAACGAGCAGTACTTC CASSQDARGHNEQYF
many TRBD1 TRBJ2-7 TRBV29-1 TGCAGCGCCGGGACAGGGTTCTACGAGCAGTACTTC CSAGTGFYEQYF
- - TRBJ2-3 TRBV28 TGTGCCAGCAGTGAGAAGTTGAGCACAGATACGCAGTATTTT CASSEKLSTDTQYF
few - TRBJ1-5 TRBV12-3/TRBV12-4 TGTGCCAGCACCCTACGGGGATTGAATCAGCCCCAGCATTTT CASTLRGLNQPQHF
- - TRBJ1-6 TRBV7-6 TGTGCCAGCAGCTTATATCCCCAGGGAAGGCGTAATTCACCCCTCCACTTT CASSLYPQGRRNSPLHF
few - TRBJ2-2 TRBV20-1 TGCAGTGCTAGCGGAGGGAACACCGGGGAGCTGTTTTTT CSASGGNTGELFF
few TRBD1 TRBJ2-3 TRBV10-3 TGTGCCATCAGTGTGGACAGGGGGGCAGATACGCAGTATTTT CAISVDRGADTQYF
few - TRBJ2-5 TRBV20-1 TGCAGTGCTAGAGGGGGGCAGGTAAAAGAGACCCAGTACTTC CSARGGQVKETQYF
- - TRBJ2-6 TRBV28 TGTGCCAGCAGTTCTGACAGCCCAACAAAGGGCAACGTCCTGACTTTC CASSSDSPTKGNVLTF
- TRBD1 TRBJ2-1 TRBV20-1 TGCAGTGCTAGAGAGCAACAGGGGCCCTACAATGAGCAGTTCTTC CSAREQQGPYNEQFF
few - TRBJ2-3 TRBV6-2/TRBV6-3 TGTGCCAGCAGTTACTCCTTTGGGGGCACAGATACGCAGTATTTT CASSYSFGGTDTQYF
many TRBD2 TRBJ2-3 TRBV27 TGTGCCAGCATGGTGCAGCGGGGTGATACGCAGTATTTT CASMVQRGDTQYF
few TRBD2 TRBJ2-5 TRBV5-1 TGCGCCAGCAGCTCAACGGGACTAGCGGGGGGGCAGGAGACCCAGTACTTC CASSSTGLAGGQETQYF
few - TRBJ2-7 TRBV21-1 TGTGCCACTCTTTTTAGCGGGACTGCCTCCTACGAGCAGTACTTC CATLFSGTASYEQYF